Sequencing of this T cell receptor (beta chain) was carried out in a study of blood T cell repertoires in COVID-19. Study as a whole: Donors in the United States, Italy and Spain gave samples during acute or convalescent COVID-19. PBMCs, B-cell-depleted T cells, or T cells provided the cDNA or gDNA that made up the material.

Authors' data handling: Quantification of nucleated cells was approximated via reference gene primer amplification. Assay used: immunoSEQ multiplex PCR; TCRdb lists only in-frame clones, some missing. Clonal size and the V and J genes are those of that table, whereas D and trimming came from the DNA. The sample yields about 160,000 clones, 80% to 90% seen once. The CDR3 covers 16 residues. The V end lost 4 bases, the J end lost 0 bases, and 12 bases lay between the germline ends. The germline gives CDR1 MNHEY, CDR2 SVGAGI. The clonotype was recovered from a man aged 65 to 79 with acute or convalescent COVID-19. The sample consisted of peripheral blood. This chain joins TRBV6-5 and TRBJ2-2; D gene ambiguous. CDR3: CASSFFSMSNTGELFF. CDR3 sequence (DNA): TGTGCCAGCAGTTTCTTTAGCATGTCGAACACCGGGGAGCTGTTTTTT.